Included here is one T cell receptor beta chain sequence, with context. V was trimmed by 3 bases and J by 1 base, leaving 7 bases between them. Looked up from germline, CDR1 is SGHRS and CDR2 is YFSETQ. The length of the CDR3 is 14 residues. The sample belongs to a study of technical replicates of blood from several donors. TCRdb's copy holds only in-frame clones and misses some; the assay was immunoSEQ multiplex PCR. Here the sample spans more than 80,000 clones, about 94% being singletons. The chain recombines TRBV5-1 with TRBJ2-2; D is unclear. The source of this sequence is a human donor in good health. The sample consisted of T cells isolated from PBMCs. In DNA, the CDR3 is TGCGCCAGCAGCTCCGACTTGAACACCGGGGAGCTGTTTTTT. Its translation is CASSSDLNTGELFF.